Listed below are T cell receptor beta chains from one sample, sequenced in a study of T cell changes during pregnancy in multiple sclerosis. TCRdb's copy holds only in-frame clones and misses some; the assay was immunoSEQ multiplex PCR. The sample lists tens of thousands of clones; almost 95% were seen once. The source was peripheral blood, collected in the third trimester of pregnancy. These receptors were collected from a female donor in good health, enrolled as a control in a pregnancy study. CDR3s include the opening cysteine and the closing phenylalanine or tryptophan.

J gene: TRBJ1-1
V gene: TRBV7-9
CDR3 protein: CASSADGGMTTEAFF

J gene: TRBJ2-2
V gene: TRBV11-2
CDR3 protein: CASSPGRAGGTGELFF

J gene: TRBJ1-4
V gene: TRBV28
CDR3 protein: CASSLRGTGRSEKLFF

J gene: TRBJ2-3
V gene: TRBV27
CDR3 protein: CASSELAGGPLDTQYF

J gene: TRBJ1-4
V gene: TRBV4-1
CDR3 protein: CASSLTRGEKLFF

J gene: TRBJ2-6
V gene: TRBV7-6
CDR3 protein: CASSPDRGLKGANVLTF

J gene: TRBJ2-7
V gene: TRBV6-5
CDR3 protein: CASRGLTYEQYF

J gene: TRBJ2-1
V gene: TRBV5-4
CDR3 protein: CASSEQGLGSYNEQFF

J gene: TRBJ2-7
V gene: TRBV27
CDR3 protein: CASSLIEGAYEQYF

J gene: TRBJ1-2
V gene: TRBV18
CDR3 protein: CASSPDRGNYGYTF

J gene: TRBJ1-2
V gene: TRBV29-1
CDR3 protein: CSVLDRAMSGYTF

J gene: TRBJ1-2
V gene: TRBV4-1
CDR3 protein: CASSQAQGGYGYTF

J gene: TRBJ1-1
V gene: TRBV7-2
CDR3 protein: CASSGDLKRGTEAFF

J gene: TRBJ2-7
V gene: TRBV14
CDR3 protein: CASSQDGPSSYEQYF

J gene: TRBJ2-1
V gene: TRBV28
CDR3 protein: CASGSGVYNEQFF

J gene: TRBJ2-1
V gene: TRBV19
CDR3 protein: CASSGAEAGGHNEQFF

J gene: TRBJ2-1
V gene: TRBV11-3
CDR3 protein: CASSFGGADEQFF

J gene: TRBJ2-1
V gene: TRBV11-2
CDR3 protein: CASSSILASYNEQFF

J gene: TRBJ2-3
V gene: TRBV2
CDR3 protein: CASSSGTANTDTQYF

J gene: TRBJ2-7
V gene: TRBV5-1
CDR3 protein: CASSLGAGEQYF

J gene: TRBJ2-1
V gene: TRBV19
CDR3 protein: CASSTTSGGGYNEQFF

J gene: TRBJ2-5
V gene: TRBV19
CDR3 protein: CASRHPGQGNSETQYF

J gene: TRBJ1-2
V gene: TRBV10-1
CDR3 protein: CASSAGYNYGYTF

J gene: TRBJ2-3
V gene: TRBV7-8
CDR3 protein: CASSRGYKRALGDTQYF

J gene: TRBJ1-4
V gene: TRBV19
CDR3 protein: CASSPRQGEKLFF

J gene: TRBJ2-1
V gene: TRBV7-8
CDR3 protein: CASSFQGSAIEQFF

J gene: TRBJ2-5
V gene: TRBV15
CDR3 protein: CATSRDRGETQYF

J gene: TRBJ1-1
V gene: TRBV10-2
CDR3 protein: CASSESQGWGNTEAFF

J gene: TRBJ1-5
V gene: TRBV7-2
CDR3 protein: CASKPGQTSNQPQHF

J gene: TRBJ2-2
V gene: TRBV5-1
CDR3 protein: CASSPRDSLTTGELFF

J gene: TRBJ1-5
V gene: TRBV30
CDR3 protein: CAWLQTGHTPIAIVRGQPQHF

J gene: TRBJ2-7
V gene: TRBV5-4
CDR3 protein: CASSSPGQILYEQYF

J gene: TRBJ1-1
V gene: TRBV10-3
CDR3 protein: CAIREQGAFPKAFF

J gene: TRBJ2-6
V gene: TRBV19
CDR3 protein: CASSPAGVSGTNVLTF

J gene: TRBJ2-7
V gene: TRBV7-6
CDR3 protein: CASSFSTGETYEQYF

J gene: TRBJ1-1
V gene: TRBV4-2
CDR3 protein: CASSHRDNEAFF

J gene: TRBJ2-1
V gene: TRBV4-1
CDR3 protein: CASSQDDSLSSYNEQFF

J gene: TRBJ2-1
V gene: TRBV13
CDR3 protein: CASSLGGRAGDEQFF

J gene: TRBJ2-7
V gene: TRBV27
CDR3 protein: CASSSKVAGYEQYF

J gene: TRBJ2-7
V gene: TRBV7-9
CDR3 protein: CASSLGSYEQYF

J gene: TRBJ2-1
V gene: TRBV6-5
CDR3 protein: CASSLLAGLDEQFF

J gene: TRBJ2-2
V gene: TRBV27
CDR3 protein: CASKPRDWFTGELFF

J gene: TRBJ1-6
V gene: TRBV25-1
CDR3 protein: CASSDTRAGGSINSPLHF

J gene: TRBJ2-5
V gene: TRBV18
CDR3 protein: CASSLLGLAGGETQYF

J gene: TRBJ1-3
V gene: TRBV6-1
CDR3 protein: CASSEDRSGNTIYF

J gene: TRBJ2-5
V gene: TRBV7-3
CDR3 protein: CASSLKLAGRETQYF

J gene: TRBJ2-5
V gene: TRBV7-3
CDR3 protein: CASSSEGLADQETQYF

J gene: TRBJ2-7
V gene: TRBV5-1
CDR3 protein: CASSLSGQDYEQYF

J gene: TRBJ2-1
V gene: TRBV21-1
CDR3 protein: CASSRRGGHSYNEQFF

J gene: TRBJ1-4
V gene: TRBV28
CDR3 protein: CASNWGPKEKLFF

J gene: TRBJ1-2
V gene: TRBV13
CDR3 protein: CASSYQTIQGFDDGYTF

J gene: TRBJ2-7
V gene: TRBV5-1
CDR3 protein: CASSGGTRFAYEQYF

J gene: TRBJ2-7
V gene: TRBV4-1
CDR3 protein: CASSQGAGQAYSYEQYF

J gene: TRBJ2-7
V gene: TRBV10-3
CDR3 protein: CAISPGQGPGEQYF

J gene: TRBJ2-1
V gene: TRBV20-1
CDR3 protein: CSAREGSYKFF

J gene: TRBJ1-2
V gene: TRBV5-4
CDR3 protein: CASSLEGARGYGYTF

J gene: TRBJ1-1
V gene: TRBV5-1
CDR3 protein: CASSLTGGETEAFF

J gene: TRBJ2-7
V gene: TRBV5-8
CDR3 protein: CASSSGQHYEQYF